The clone carrying this T cell receptor (beta chain) was found a few times. The antigen is undetermined. The data are from a study of blood T cells in healthy people across ages. General study findings and limits: Relative to aged donors, long-lived donors carried more naive CD4+ cells and displayed higher diversity.

Next came a second PCR, run for about 6 to 11 cycles, which used a sample-barcoded 5' primer along with a J-beta primer mix. A tag from a template-switch adaptor with 12 random nucleotides marked each cDNA molecule. Using its own MiXCR run on the 5' RACE reads, TCRdb lists one record per CDR3 protein. The data hold roughly 860,000 distinct CDR3 sequences, with 60% to 80% observed a single time. CDR3 length equals 18 residues. The V segment lost 0 bases and the J segment 3 bases; nucleotides outside the gene matches: 13. Per the germline V gene, CDR1 is SQVTM and CDR2 is ANQGSEA. The chain has TRBV29-1 and TRBJ2-3; 9 nucleotides align to TRBD2. Sequencing was carried out using blood. The TCR was taken from a young man in good health. CDR3 loop: CSVEEERGVRSSTDTQYF. In DNA form, the CDR3 reads TGCAGCGTTGAAGAGGAGCGGGGGGTACGAAGCTCGACAGATACGCAGTATTTT.